A selection of T cell receptor beta chains follows, all from one sample in a study of identical twins. Each CDR3 protein is one row after TCRdb ran MiXCR on the 5' RACE reads. The sample consists of fewer than 250,000 distinct CDR3 sequences, 7.5% of them appearing once. In addition, the sample was reused for a study of yellow fever vaccine responses in identical twins.

The specimen sequenced was memory (CD45RO+) T cells sorted from blood. These receptors were obtained from a woman aged 18 to 35 in good health. Both conserved end residues are part of each CDR3. D genes are given only for firm matches. Only some rows state a clone size, as once, few, many or a class for expanded clones.

j_gene,abundance,d_gene,v_gene,len,CDR3nt,CDR3aa
TRBJ2-7,many,TRBD1,TRBV24-1,13,TGTGCCACACAGGGGGAAAGCTCCTACGAGCAGTACTTC,CATQGESSYEQYF
TRBJ2-1,few,TRBD2,TRBV3-1,16,TGTGCCAGCAGTCCCATTGGAGCGGGAGACTACAATGAGCAGTTCTTC,CASSPIGAGDYNEQFF
TRBJ2-1,medium-sized,NA,TRBV11-2,14,TGTGCCAGCAGCTTAGTTCCCCCGGGGAGTGAGCAGTTCTTC,CASSLVPPGSEQFF
TRBJ2-1,NA,NA,TRBV20-1,17,TGCAGTGCTAGAGATTTAAACGGCGGGGCCTCCTACAATGAGCAGTTCTTC,CSARDLNGGASYNEQFF
TRBJ2-7,NA,NA,TRBV20-1,14,TGCAGTGCTAGTCCCTGGGGACCTACTGGGGAGCAGTACTTC,CSASPWGPTGEQYF
TRBJ2-1,many,NA,TRBV4-3,14,TGCGCCAGCAGCCAAGATGTTAGCTACAATGAGCAGTTCTTC,CASSQDVSYNEQFF
TRBJ2-4,NA,NA,TRBV5-1,14,TGCGCCAGCAGCTTGGGGTCAGGGGTGAACATTCAGTACTTC,CASSLGSGVNIQYF
TRBJ2-1,NA,NA,TRBV6-1,13,TGTGCCAGCAGTGAACCCCCCCACAATGAGCAGTTCTTC,CASSEPPHNEQFF
TRBJ2-2,NA,TRBD2,TRBV28,15,TGTGCCAGCAGAACTAGCGGGAGTAATAACGGGGAGCTGTTTTTT,CASRTSGSNNGELFF
TRBJ2-1,few,NA,TRBV12-3/TRBV12-4,17,TGTGCCAGCAATGTGGGACAACCGACCCAGAAATACAATGAGCAGTTCTTC,CASNVGQPTQKYNEQFF
TRBJ2-5,NA,TRBD1,TRBV11-2,15,TGTGCCAGCAGTCAAGGAACAGGGGCGCGGGAGACCCAGTACTTC,CASSQGTGARETQYF
TRBJ1-1,NA,NA,TRBV9,14,TGTGCCAGCGGAGAGAGGGGTATGAACACTGAAGCTTTCTTT,CASGERGMNTEAFF
TRBJ1-3,NA,NA,TRBV18,17,TGTGCCAGCTCACCCCTCCCGGGAGGAATCTCTGGAAACACCATATATTTT,CASSPLPGGISGNTIYF
TRBJ2-3,NA,NA,TRBV5-1,16,TGCGCCAGCAGCACCGGGGCAATAGCGATCACAGATACGCAGTATTTT,CASSTGAIAITDTQYF
TRBJ2-1,NA,TRBD2,TRBV6-1,14,TGTGCCAGCAGTGGACTAGCGGGAGGGGGTGAGCAGTTCTTC,CASSGLAGGGEQFF
TRBJ2-7,few,NA,TRBV10-3,12,TGTGCCATCAGTGAGTCGCCCTACGAGCAGTACTTC,CAISESPYEQYF
TRBJ1-1,few,NA,TRBV20-1,10,TGCAGTGCGGTTCAGGGGGAAGCTTTCTTT,CSAVQGEAFF
TRBJ1-5,NA,NA,TRBV6-1,13,TGTGCCAGCAGTGAACGAAAGGATCAGCCCCAGCATTTT,CASSERKDQPQHF
TRBJ2-1,NA,NA,TRBV20-1,12,TGCAGTGCTACCCTGGGAGGCAATGAGCAGTTCTTC,CSATLGGNEQFF
TRBJ2-1,few,NA,TRBV6-2/TRBV6-3,13,TGTGCCAGCAGTTACTCTCGGGGCAGTGAGCAGTTCTTC,CASSYSRGSEQFF
TRBJ1-2,many,NA,TRBV27,11,TGTGCCAGCAGCGGGTCGTCGGGCTACACCTTC,CASSGSSGYTF
TRBJ2-7,many,TRBD1,TRBV24-1,15,TGTGCCACCAGTGACACGGGACAGGGGGCAGGGGAGCAGTACTTC,CATSDTGQGAGEQYF
TRBJ2-2,NA,TRBD2,TRBV7-2,15,TGTGCCAGTGCTTTGACTAGCGGGGGGCCCGGGGAGCTGTTTTTT,CASALTSGGPGELFF
TRBJ2-1,NA,NA,TRBV14,15,TGTGCCAGCAGCCACCGCAGAGGGGCCCTTGATGAGCAGTTCTTC,CASSHRRGALDEQFF
TRBJ2-5,many,NA,TRBV24-1,12,TGTGCCACCCGGGACCAAGAAGAGACCCAGTACTTC,CATRDQEETQYF
TRBJ2-2,NA,TRBD1,TRBV6-5,15,TGTGCCAGCAGTTACGCGACAGGGAGCACCGGGGAGCTGTTTTTT,CASSYATGSTGELFF
TRBJ2-7,NA,TRBD2,TRBV5-6,15,TGTGCCAGCAGCCTTAGCGGGGTCAGCTCCTACGAGCAGTACTTC,CASSLSGVSSYEQYF
TRBJ2-5,few,NA,TRBV20-1,14,TGCAGTGCTAGAACAGGCGACCAAGAAGAGACCCAGTACTTC,CSARTGDQEETQYF
TRBJ2-5,many,NA,TRBV7-2,11,TGTGCCAGCACGGTCCAAGAGACCCAGTACTTC,CASTVQETQYF
TRBJ1-1,many,TRBD1,TRBV12-3/TRBV12-4,14,TGTGCCAGCAGACTCCAGGGGGGGGGGACTGAAGCTTTCTTT,CASRLQGGGTEAFF
TRBJ2-5,few,NA,TRBV6-5,16,TGTGCCAGCAGCTTATGGGGGGTCAGCATCCAAGAGACCCAGTACTTC,CASSLWGVSIQETQYF
TRBJ2-1,many,NA,TRBV11-2,14,TGTGCCAGCAGCTTAGGAAGACGGGACAATGAGCAGTTCTTC,CASSLGRRDNEQFF
TRBJ1-6,many,NA,TRBV6-1,11,TGTGCCAGCAGTGAAAGTTCACCCCTCCACTTT,CASSESSPLHF
TRBJ2-3,NA,NA,TRBV30,14,TGTGCCTGGAGGGGCCCGGGGGATGCAGATACGCAGTATTTT,CAWRGPGDADTQYF
TRBJ2-4,NA,NA,TRBV7-8,13,TGTGCCAGCAGCTCCGGTGTTACGAACATTCAGTACTTC,CASSSGVTNIQYF
TRBJ2-1,few,NA,TRBV11-2,16,TGTGCCAGCAGCTCCACCAGTGCAAGCTCCTACAATGAGCAGTTCTTC,CASSSTSASSYNEQFF
TRBJ2-2,few,NA,TRBV2,16,TGTGCCAGCAGCCCCTCTGGGGGCGCGAACACCGGGGAGCTGTTTTTT,CASSPSGGANTGELFF
TRBJ1-1,few,NA,TRBV20-1,14,TGCAGTGCTAGTATGGACAGCGTGAACACTGAAGCTTTCTTT,CSASMDSVNTEAFF
TRBJ1-1,few,TRBD1,TRBV12-3/TRBV12-4,14,TGTGCCAGCAGCCTCCGACAGGGGGGGTCTGAAGCTTTCTTT,CASSLRQGGSEAFF
TRBJ2-7,few,NA,TRBV5-1,15,TGCGCCAGCAGCTTGGTCCCGGACGGATCCTACGAGCAGTACTTC,CASSLVPDGSYEQYF
TRBJ2-3,many,TRBD2,TRBV20-1,18,TGCAGTGCTACCTCCCTAGCGGGGGGCATCTTTGGCACAGATACGCAGTATTTT,CSATSLAGGIFGTDTQYF
TRBJ1-2,few,NA,TRBV9,15,TGTGCCAGCAGCGTAGATTTGCAGGGAGTGGATGGCTACACCTTC,CASSVDLQGVDGYTF
TRBJ2-5,many,TRBD1,TRBV25-1,13,TGTGCCAGCGTAGGACAGGGGCGAGAGACCCAGTACTTC,CASVGQGRETQYF
TRBJ2-1,NA,NA,TRBV4-3,13,TGCGCCAGCAGCCAAGTCGGGATCTATGAGCAGTTCTTC,CASSQVGIYEQFF
TRBJ2-3,NA,NA,TRBV28,13,TGTGCCAGCACCCCCCCCTCCACAGATACGCAGTATTTT,CASTPPSTDTQYF
TRBJ2-5,NA,TRBD2,TRBV5-6,18,TGTGCCAGCAGCTTGGTATCGGGGGGGGTCCGGTACCAAGAGACCCAGTACTTC,CASSLVSGGVRYQETQYF
TRBJ1-2,NA,NA,TRBV12-3/TRBV12-4,14,TGTGCCAGCAGCCACGGGCAGTCTAACTATGGCTACACCTTC,CASSHGQSNYGYTF
TRBJ2-3,NA,NA,TRBV20-1,16,TGCAGTGCCCACCCATACAGGGGGGGGATTACAGATACGCAGTATTTT,CSAHPYRGGITDTQYF
TRBJ1-5,NA,NA,TRBV28,17,TGTGCCAGTACGTATGCGGCAAACCCGGTGGGCAATCAGCCCCAGCATTTT,CASTYAANPVGNQPQHF